This is a list of T cell receptor beta chains from one sample in a study of control samples from healthy donors and cancer patients. Data came from immunoSEQ multiplex PCR; TCRdb stores just in-frame clones and leaves some out. Here the sample spans 85,000 to 110,000 clones, about 89% being singletons. The specimen sequenced was PBMCs. Source of these receptors: a man aged 55-75 years with lung cancer. CDR3s include the opening cysteine and the closing phenylalanine or tryptophan. A D gene is named only where the DNA matches it firmly. The size field is filled for only some rows; it gives once, few, many or a size class.

TRBJ2-3 TRBD1 TRBV5-1 . CASSFRTGNTDTQYF TGCGCCAGCAGCTTTAGGACAGGTAACACAGATACGCAGTATTTT
TRBJ1-2 . TRBV30 once CACTRPGGNYGYTF TGTGCCTGCACCCGACCTGGCGGTAACTATGGCTACACCTTC
TRBJ1-3 . TRBV3-1/TRBV3-2 once CASSQPGTFGNTIYF TGTGCCAGCAGCCAACCCGGGACTTTTGGAAACACCATATATTTT
TRBJ2-5 . TRBV7-2 . CASSSGLYQETQYF TGTGCCAGCAGCTCCGGACTCTACCAAGAGACCCAGTACTTC
TRBJ2-3 . TRBV7-2 . CAGSQRSGPDTQYF TGTGCCGGCAGCCAACGCTCAGGACCAGATACGCAGTATTTT
TRBJ2-7 . TRBV18 . CASSPWDSSYEQYF TGTGCCAGCTCACCCTGGGATAGCTCCTACGAGCAGTACTTC
TRBJ2-2 . TRBV6-5 . CASRPAGAGELFF TGTGCCAGCAGACCCGCTGGGGCCGGGGAGCTGTTTTTT
TRBJ2-2 . TRBV24-1 . CATGETVPGELFF TGTGCCACCGGGGAAACCGTGCCCGGGGAGCTGTTTTTT
TRBJ1-2 . TRBV30 . CAWMMGRYGYTF TGTGCCTGGATGATGGGCAGGTACGGCTACACCTTC
TRBJ2-2 . TRBV6-4 . CASSDPGSRGGGELFF TGTGCCAGCAGTGACCCCGGGTCTCGGGGAGGCGGGGAGCTGTTTTTT
TRBJ2-2 . TRBV12-3/TRBV12-4 . CASSEINTGELFF TGTGCCAGCAGTGAGATAAACACCGGGGAGCTGTTTTTT
TRBJ2-2 TRBD1 TRBV12-5 . CASGFRTGLSGELFF TGTGCTAGTGGTTTTCGGACAGGGCTATCCGGGGAGCTGTTTTTT
TRBJ1-1 . TRBV20-1 . CSALQRIEAFF TGCAGTGCTCTACAGCGGATTGAAGCTTTCTTT
TRBJ1-1 . TRBV5-5 . CASSPGPEAFF TGTGCCAGCAGCCCGGGCCCTGAAGCTTTCTTT
TRBJ2-1 . TRBV5-1 . CASSSGRSSYNEQFF TGCGCCAGCAGCTCGGGACGGAGCTCCTACAATGAGCAGTTCTTC
TRBJ2-3 TRBD2 TRBV11-3 . CASSSGRGGTSTDTQYF TGTGCCAGCAGCTCGGGGAGGGGTGGTACTAGCACAGATACGCAGTATTTT
TRBJ2-6 TRBD1 TRBV6-1 once CASSETTGSSGANVLTF TGTGCCAGCAGTGAAACGACAGGGAGCTCTGGGGCCAACGTCCTGACTTTC
TRBJ1-5 TRBD1 TRBV5-1 . CASSWTGERNQPQHF TGCGCCAGCAGCTGGACAGGGGAGCGCAATCAGCCCCAGCATTTT
TRBJ2-5 TRBD1 TRBV5-1 . CASSMTGGRETQYF TGCGCCAGCAGCATGACAGGGGGTCGGGAGACCCAGTACTTC
TRBJ1-3 TRBD1 TRBV10-3 . CAIKPGQDSGNTIYF TGTGCCATCAAGCCCGGACAGGACTCTGGAAACACCATATATTTT
TRBJ1-1 TRBD1 TRBV5-1 . CASSFYSTGATEAFF TGCGCCAGCAGCTTTTATTCGACAGGGGCCACTGAAGCTTTCTTT
TRBJ1-1 . TRBV24-1 . CATSVAVRFCNTEAFF TGTGCCACCAGTGTAGCAGTGAGGTTCTGTAACACTGAAGCTTTCTTT
TRBJ2-6 . TRBV5-8 . CASKGTQLSGANVLTF TGTGCCAGCAAGGGCACACAACTCTCTGGGGCCAACGTCCTGACTTTC
TRBJ1-1 TRBD1 TRBV7-8 . CASSPGQGLGNTEAFF TGTGCCAGCAGCCCGGGACAGGGGCTCGGAAACACTGAAGCTTTCTTT
TRBJ2-5 . TRBV3-1/TRBV3-2 . CASSQQGFGETQYF TGTGCCAGCAGCCAACAGGGCTTTGGGGAGACCCAGTACTTC
TRBJ1-2 . TRBV5-6 few CASSLGGYGYTF TGTGCCAGCAGCTTAGGGGGCTATGGCTACACCTTC
TRBJ1-1 TRBD1 TRBV29-1 . CSVAGTGRSNTEAFF TGCAGCGTCGCCGGGACAGGGAGGTCAAACACTGAAGCTTTCTTT
TRBJ1-5 TRBD1 TRBV18 . CASSPGGQGGQPQHF TGTGCCAGCTCACCAGGAGGACAGGGAGGACAGCCCCAGCATTTT
TRBJ2-2 TRBD1 TRBV27 few CASSFYRGVGELFF TGTGCCAGCAGTTTTTACAGGGGCGTAGGGGAGCTGTTTTTT
TRBJ1-2 TRBD1 TRBV5-1 . CASSRQPSQGDYGYTF TGCGCCAGCAGCCGGCAACCTTCACAGGGGGACTATGGCTACACCTTC
TRBJ2-3 TRBD2 TRBV4-1 . CASSQDGGVTQYF TGCGCCAGCAGCCAAGATGGGGGGGTTACGCAGTATTTT
TRBJ1-6 . TRBV7-3 . CASSLNTVVPLHF TGTGCCAGCAGCTTAAACACGGTGGTACCCCTCCACTTT
TRBJ1-1 TRBD1 TRBV7-9 . CASSLVSQGAEAFF TGTGCCAGCAGCTTGGTCTCGCAGGGGGCTGAAGCTTTCTTT
TRBJ2-3 . TRBV7-2 . CASSFRTGTDTQYF TGTGCCAGCAGCTTTAGGACTGGCACAGATACGCAGTATTTT
TRBJ1-6 . TRBV7-2 . CASSFRIGPNSPLHF TGTGCCAGCAGCTTCCGCATAGGGCCCAATTCACCCCTCCACTTT